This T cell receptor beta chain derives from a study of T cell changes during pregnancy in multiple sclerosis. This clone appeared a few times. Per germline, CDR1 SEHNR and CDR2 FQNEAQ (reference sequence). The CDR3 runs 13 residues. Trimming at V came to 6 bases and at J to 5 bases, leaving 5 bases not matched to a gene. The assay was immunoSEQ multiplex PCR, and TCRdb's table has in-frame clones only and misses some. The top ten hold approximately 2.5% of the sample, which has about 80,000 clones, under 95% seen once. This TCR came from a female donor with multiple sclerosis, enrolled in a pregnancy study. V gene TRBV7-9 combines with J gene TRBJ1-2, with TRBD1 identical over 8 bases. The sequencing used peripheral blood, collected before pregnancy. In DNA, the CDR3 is TGTGCCAGCAGTTACGACAGGGGTTATGGCTACACCTTC. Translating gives CASSYDRGYGYTF.